The entry below describes one T cell receptor (beta chain). It lacks a known antigen. Base qualities are not at hand, and no much larger clone is one base apart. Whole blood was collected in K2EDTA tubes by collaborating institutions according to the institutions' own protocols. For TCRbeta analysis, collaborators shipped samples as frozen whole blood, isolated PBMCs, or DNA extracted from either of those sample types. The V and J ends are trimmed by 1 base and 13 bases, leaving 13 bases between them. Taken from the germline V gene (reference sequence), the CDR1 and CDR2 loops are LGHDT and YNNKEL. Inclusive of the bounding cysteine and phenylalanine, the CDR3 is 12 residues long. Solely the CDR3 DNA is kept, with 36 bases framed from the first base. The data originate from a study of blood T cell repertoires in COVID-19 (dated by TCRdb to 2018 to 2020). As for the study more broadly: Collaborator samples came from the United States, Italy and Spain and covered acute and convalescent phases of COVID-19. Deeply sampled blood TCRbeta repertoires from subjects exposed to, actively infected with, or recovered from COVID-19 were included in the dataset. Where available, HLA class I and class II types were taken from metadata supplied by the sample provider and were not determined by assay-based typing. The repertoires were released in a freely available public database meant as a resource for research on the immune response to SARS-CoV-2. Nearly every sample came with metadata listing a de-identified subject ID, COVID-19 status, age in years and sex. The samples were drawn from two sources: the first 160 participants of the ongoing ImmuneRACE study, and some 1,300 subjects contributed by 6 global collaborators. The material from the prospective study consisted of cDNA or gDNA derived from T cells, B-cell-depleted T cells, or PBMCs.

Overall study outcomes, separate from this receptor: How much clinical and demographic metadata was included differed by source and by participant, and the metadata was provided uncurated.

TCRbeta CDR3 regions were amplified from genomic DNA by means of the immunoSEQ Assay, a bias-controlled multiplex PCR. In the source study's methods: The number of nucleated cells in each sample was estimated from the amplification of reference gene primers within the assay. Sequence reads were collapsed and filtered to measure the absolute abundance of every unique TCRbeta CDR3 rearrangement. For each sample, productive Simpson clonality was calculated as the square root of Simpson's diversity index over productive rearrangements. TCRdb provides this immuneACCESS table in a form limited to in-frame rearrangements. Some clones are lacking; in checked studies, under half of them reflect an unresolved V gene, and why the rest are absent is not known. That table furnishes V, J and clone size, whereas the DNA furnished D and trimming. Here the sample has tens of thousands of clones; roughly four fifths occur a single time. Approximately 40% of the sample is taken by the ten largest.

Sequencing input: peripheral blood. The chain couples TRBV3-1 (or the pseudogene TRBV3-2) to TRBJ1-1; the D region possibly corresponds to TRBD1 (5 bases align). This receptor was identified in an elderly man with acute or convalescent COVID-19. The nucleotide sequence reads as follows: TGTGCCAGCAGCCAAGGGACAAGGGATTGTTTCTTT. It translates as CASSQGTRDCFF.